This TCR beta chain appears in the sequencing data of a study of T cell responses to AZD1222 COVID-19 vaccine (dated by TCRdb to the early 2020s). The study in broad terms: TCR sequencing was performed for about 240 trial participants, of whom some 200 were given two doses of AZD1222 and 26 were given two doses of MenACWY control vaccine. Enrollment into the trials was organized by age into subgroups of 18-55, 56-69 and 70-plus years, and those subgroups contained roughly 150, 30 and 60 TCR-sequenced participants, respectively. Study-wide conclusions, independent of this receptor: The 56-69-year group was small, and its depth increase did not reach significance, likely because of low power. Reportedly, almost half of the unique spike-specific TCRs recognized epitopes lying outside the regions that are mutated in the B.1.351 and B.1.1.7 variants. Conclusions about previously exposed vaccinees are limited, since just five or six AZD1222 recipients were seropositive for SARS-CoV-2 at baseline. Because no day 14 peak-response samples were available, the repertoires could be characterized only after the peak T cell response. Spike-specific TCR breadth and depth rose significantly after two AZD1222 doses compared with day 0 and with MenACWY recipients. The vaccine-associated CD4 TCRs covered the entire spike protein, and the dominant responses fell in regions 160-218 and 743-854. Most participants were white British and females outnumbered males, and the authors suggested that clonal diversity may have been underestimated.

Of note for this clone: Its antigen is unknown. Per-nucleotide qualities are absent, and no much larger clonotype sits a single base away.

CDR1 MDHEN and CDR2 SYDVKM are derived from the germline V gene. V gives up 4 bases and J gives up 4 bases, and the segment between their germline ends measures 10 bases. The CDR3, cysteine through phenylalanine, is 13 amino acids long. Only the CDR3 DNA stays, 39 bases, in frame from base 1. The CDR3 regions of human TCRbeta chains were analyzed by immunosequencing. On the authors' methods: TCRs in the repertoires were matched against a reference library of SARS-CoV-2-specific TCRs that had been generated with the MIRA antigen-specificity platform. Breadth meant the fraction of unique TCRs that were SARS-CoV-2-associated, whereas depth meant the fraction of total T cells that were SARS-CoV-2-associated. Using the MIRA data, every spike-specific TCR was mapped to the spike region that the TCR reacted to and assigned to either a CD4 or a CD8 class. Log10-transformed breadth and depth values were compared by one-way ANOVA with Sidak's multiple comparisons tests. In TCRdb, the immuneACCESS table is reduced to in-frame sequences with V and J assigned. These tables do not hold every clone; where another copy was compared, an unresolved V gene accounts for under half, and the others remain unexplained. D and trimming come from the DNA, and the V and J calls and clone size come from that table. The sample includes about 84,000 clones, with approximately 83% observed a single time. The top ten clonotypes cover 9.5% to 13% of the sample.

The sample's time point label, in plain terms: about 28 days (+/-7) after the second vaccine dose. AZD1222 recipients with second doses at about 4 weeks or about 12 weeks were pooled, because spike-specific TCR depth and breadth did not differ between schedules. Vaccinee samples came from UK trials COV001 and COV002, including a single-blind randomized controlled phase 2/3 trial of AZD1222 (ChAdOx1 nCoV-19) in healthy adults. Trial participant PBMC samples were collected at day 0 and day 28 after the second dose for TCRbeta chain sequencing. The receptor was derived from an adult who received the AZD1222 COVID-19 vaccine. This receptor chain uses TRBV28 and TRBJ1-1; matching of 6 bases hints at TRBD1 as the D gene. The source material was peripheral blood, sampled 28 days after the second AZD1222 dose. CDR3 reads: CASSYRAGTEAFF. The nucleotides are TGTGCCAGCAGTTACAGGGCTGGCACTGAAGCTTTCTTT.